The next 31 T cell receptor beta chains were all read from a single sample in a study of control samples from healthy donors and cancer patients. TCRdb keeps only in-frame clones here, not all; method: immunoSEQ multiplex PCR. The data contain around 110,000 clones, about 93% of them seen just once; the ten biggest clones take up roughly 2.7%. Sequencing input: blood. Every receptor here comes from a man aged 30-40 years in good health.

The rearrangement uses TRBV4-2 and TRBJ1-1; 7 bases are shared with TRBD1. Germline values: CDR1 LGHNA, CDR2 YNFKEQ. The V and J ends lost 4 bases and 5 bases, in that order; junction bases with no gene match: 10. The CDR3 spans 15 residues. CDR3 coding DNA: TGTGCCAGCAGCCGAGCATCGGACAGGCTGACTGAAGCTTTCTTT. This translates into CASSRASDRLTEAFF.

V and J are TRBV9 and TRBJ1-2, with TRBD1 identical over 8 bases. The CDR3 is made up of 16 amino acids. With 3 bases clipped from V and 2 bases from J, the junction kept 9 bases outside the gene matches. Germline V gene sequence: CDR1 SGDLS, CDR2 YYNGEE. CDR3 sequence: CASSGTSGGVNYGYTF. The CDR3 bases are TGTGCCAGCAGCGGGACCTCAGGGGGCGTAAACTATGGCTACACCTTC.

This clone was found a few times. The gene calls are TRBV28 and TRBJ1-6; no reliable D call. CDR1 and CDR2 (germline): MDHEN, SYDVKM. The CDR3 length is 13 residues. V lost 7 bases and J lost 7, with 11 bases in between. Here the CDR3 reads CASTLLANSPLHF. The DNA of the CDR3 is TGTGCCAGCACCCTACTTGCAAATTCACCCCTCCACTTT. The full variable domain, completed using reference TRBV28 and TRBJ1-6, is DVKVTQSSRYLVKRTGEKVFLECVQDMDHENMFWYRQDPGLGLRLIYFSYDVKMKEKGDIPEGYSVSREKKERFSLILESASTNQTSMYLCASTLLANSPLHFGNGTRLTVT.

The V and J genes are TRBV7-9 and TRBJ1-2; perhaps TRBD1 as D (6 bases). Trimming stripped 1 base from V and 2 bases from J, with 11 bases between. The CDR3 is made up of 15 amino acids. CDR1 and CDR2 from the germline V gene are SEHNR and FQNEAQ (reference sequence). This CDR3 reads CASSLGGASNYGYTF. The DNA of the CDR3 is TGTGCCAGCAGCTTAGGGGGGGCCTCCAACTATGGCTACACCTTC.

The chain has TRBV19 and TRBJ1-2; 9 nucleotides align to TRBD1. Trimming removed 10 bases from V and 5 bases from J; junction bases left unmatched: 11. Germline assignment: CDR1 LNHDA and CDR2 SQIVND (reference sequence). The length of the CDR3 is 14 residues. The DNA of the CDR3 is TGTGCCATCTCGGTACCGGGACAGGGATATGGCTACACCTTC. This codes for CAISVPGQGYGYTF. Together with reference TRBV19 and TRBJ1-2, the CDR3 gives the full variable domain: DGGITQSPKYLFRKEGQNVTLSCEQNLNHDAMYWYRQDPGQGLRLIYYSQIVNDFQKGDIAEGYSVSREKKESFPLTVTSAQKNPTAFYLCAISVPGQGYGYTFGSGTRLTVV.

The rearrangement joins TRBV12-3 or TRBV12-4 to TRBJ1-5; the D gene is possibly TRBD1 (5 bases). The CDR3 has 12 residues. Trimming cost V 5 bases and J 16 bases, with 18 bases left between them. Here the CDR3 DNA reads TGTGCCAGCAGTCCGAGGGACGCTTATCGACATTTT. Translating gives CASSPRDAYRHF.

V and J are TRBV10-3 and TRBJ1-5; D gene uncertain. CDR1 is ENHRY, CDR2 SYGVKD, per germline. CDR3 length: 14 amino acids. Trimming took 2 bases from V and 1 from J, leaving 6 bases between them. CDR3 nucleotide sequence: TGTGCCATCAGTGAGCGAGGGAGCAATCAGCCCCAGCATTTT. Translating gives CAISERGSNQPQHF.

In the case of this clone: The same CDR3 is also encoded by other DNA sequences in this sample. The chain employs TRBV7-2 and TRBJ2-5, with no clear D. Germline lookup yields CDR1 SGHTA and CDR2 FQGNSA. The V and J ends lost 1 base and 2 bases respectively, with 11 bases between them. CDR3 length equals 15 residues. The CDR3 region is CASSLGRQLQETQYF. CDR3 DNA: TGTGCCAGCAGCTTAGGTCGGCAGCTTCAAGAGACCCAGTACTTC.

This chain uses TRBV6-6 with TRBJ2-7; 10 nucleotides match TRBD1. V shed 6 bases, J shed 4 bases, and the junction held 6 bases outside the gene matches. This CDR3 has 14 residues. In germline, CDR1 is MNHNY, CDR2 SVGAGI (reference sequence). The CDR3 protein is CASSRQGARYEQYV. In DNA, the CDR3 is TGTGCCAGCAGCCGACAGGGGGCAAGGTACGAGCAGTACGTC.

This sequence joins TRBV25-1 and TRBJ2-1; 7 positions match TRBD2. Germline assignment: CDR1 MGHDK and CDR2 SYGVNS. The V segment lost 1 base and the J segment 5 bases; nucleotides outside the gene matches: 8. CDR3 length equals 16 residues. CDR3 in amino acids: CASSELGGGVNNEQFF. DNA for the CDR3: TGTGCCAGCAGTGAATTGGGCGGGGGAGTAAACAATGAGCAGTTCTTC.

J is TRBJ2-7 and V is TRBV7-2, with 8 bases lining up with TRBD2. Germline CDR1 and CDR2: SGHTA and FQGNSA. After removal of 0 bases from V and 2 bases from J, the junction contained 3 bases not matched to a gene. The CDR3 extends over 15 amino acids. CDR3 coding DNA: TGTGCCAGCAGCTTAGCCTCTAGCGGGCCCTACGAGCAGTACGTC. Protein: CASSLASSGPYEQYV.

The chain carries TRBV4-1 and TRBJ1-1, with D uncertain. The length of the CDR3 is 14 residues. Trimming pared 8 bases from V and 1 base from J, leaving 14 bases between. Germline assignment: CDR1 MGHRA and CDR2 YSYEKL. The CDR3: CASVNLRRNTEAFF. Here the CDR3 DNA reads TGCGCCAGCGTCAATCTACGACGGAACACTGAAGCTTTCTTT.

This clone was picked up one time. The V and J genes are TRBV7-9 and TRBJ2-5; no reliable D call. This CDR3 is 13 amino acids long. CDR1 and CDR2 (germline): SEHNR, FQNEAQ (reference sequence). Trimming left V 1 base short and J 5 bases short, with 8 bases between. This chain's CDR3 is CASSLDGVETQYF. CDR3 in DNA: TGTGCCAGCAGCTTAGATGGGGTGGAGACCCAGTACTTC.

The V call is TRBV10-2, the J call TRBJ1-4, with a possible D match to TRBD1 (6 bases). The V and J ends lost 6 bases and 8 bases respectively, with 22 bases between them. The CDR3 runs 16 residues. Per the germline V gene, CDR1 is WSHSY and CDR2 is SAAADI. The CDR3 coding sequence is TGCGCCAGCAGATCAACAGGGAATTGGATGATGGAAAAACTGTTTTTT. It yields the protein CASRSTGNWMMEKLFF.

The genes are TRBV28 and TRBJ1-2; D remains unclear. The CDR3 has 14 residues. Trimming removed 8 bases from V and 1 base from J, with 14 bases in between. CDR1 MDHEN and CDR2 SYDVKM come from the germline V gene. The CDR3 nucleotides are TGTGCCAGCGCGGCCCTACCAGTTAACTATGGCTACACCTTC. It yields the protein CASAALPVNYGYTF.

The chain employs TRBV12-3 or TRBV12-4 and TRBJ2-2; D unclear. V was cut by 1 base and J by 8 bases, with 5 bases left in between. The CDR3 is made up of 12 amino acids. The chain's CDR3 is CASSLGGGELFF. The CDR3 nucleotides read TGTGCCAGCAGTTTAGGGGGAGGGGAGCTGTTTTTT.

The V gene is TRBV6-2 or TRBV6-3, the J gene TRBJ2-1; D uncertain. CDR1 and CDR2 (germline): MNHEY, SVGEGT. The CDR3 has 13 residues. V shed 6 bases and J shed 4 bases, with 10 bases lying between them. The CDR3 bases are TGTGCCAGCAGCGCTCTTAGGTACAATGAGCAGTTCTTC. It is translated as CASSALRYNEQFF.

The chain uses TRBV25-1 and TRBJ2-2; 11 bases match TRBD1. CDR1 is MGHDK and CDR2 is SYGVNS in the germline V gene. The length of the CDR3 is 16 residues. The J segment lost 4 bases and the V segment lost 7 bases, leaving 8 bases of the junction unmatched. This chain's CDR3 is CASTGQGGGSTGELFF. In DNA, the CDR3 is TGTGCCAGCACGGGACAGGGGGGAGGGTCCACCGGGGAGCTGTTTTTT.

This clone showed up just once. The V call is TRBV16, the J call TRBJ1-5; TRBD1 matches 8 bases. The V gene's germline CDR1 is KGHSY and CDR2 FQNENV. The CDR3 is 16 residues long. V shed 4 bases, J shed 6 bases, and the junction held 11 bases outside the gene matches. CDR3 in amino acids: CASSPPQGAGTQPQHF. DNA of the CDR3: TGTGCCAGCAGCCCACCGCAGGGGGCAGGAACTCAGCCCCAGCATTTT.

This clone was found once. The same CDR3 can be traced to other DNA sequences in this sample. The V and J genes are TRBV18 and TRBJ2-3; TRBD1 might be the D (5 bases). The CDR3 totals 12 residues. V was clipped by 1 base and J by 6 bases, with 5 bases between them. CDR1 is KGHSH and CDR2 is LQKENI in the germline V gene. Written as DNA, the CDR3 is TGTGCCAGCTCACCACAGGGGGATACGCAGTATTTT. This encodes CASSPQGDTQYF.

The chain is built from TRBV19 and TRBJ1-5, with D unclear. The V end was cut by 4 bases, the J end by 0 bases, with 10 bases between. The CDR3 has 15 residues. Germline-derived CDR1 and CDR2 are LNHDA and SQIVND (reference sequence). The CDR3 protein is CASSTRASSNQPQHF. The CDR3 nucleotides are TGTGCCAGTAGTACCCGGGCCTCTAGCAATCAGCCCCAGCATTTT.

This rearrangement joins TRBV27 to TRBJ1-6; 7 bases are shared with TRBD1. The length of the CDR3 is 15 residues. V lost 3 bases to trimming and J lost 7 bases; unmatched junction nucleotides: 6. CDR1 MNHEY and CDR2 SMNVEV come from the germline V gene (reference sequence). CDR3 sequence reads: CASSFPGGKNSPLHF. CDR3 DNA: TGTGCCAGCAGTTTCCCAGGGGGTAAAAATTCACCCCTCCACTTT.

V is TRBV28 and J is TRBJ1-5; weak D call: TRBD1 (5 bases). CDR3 length: 14 amino acids. V shed 5 bases and J shed 6 bases, with 14 bases lying between them. The germline gives CDR1 MDHEN, CDR2 SYDVKM. The CDR3 is CASSLPGGGQPQHF. The CDR3 DNA reads as TGTGCCAGCAGTCTCCCGGGGGGAGGTCAGCCCCAGCATTTT.

V is TRBV15 and J is TRBJ2-7; no reliable D call. The CDR3 sequence is 11 residues long. CDR1 is LNHNV and CDR2 is YYDKDF in the germline V gene (reference sequence). The germline V and J ends were trimmed by 2 bases and 3 bases, with 2 bases remaining between them. The CDR3 region has the DNA TGTGCCACCAGCAGATTCTACGAGCAGTACGTC. Amino acids: CATSRFYEQYV.

This clone was detected only once. The chain has TRBV5-4 and TRBJ2-5, with 13 bases matching TRBD2. Unmatched junction bases numbered 6, after V lost 0 bases and J lost 4 bases. This CDR3 comprises 17 residues. Germline V CDR1 and CDR2: SGHNT, YYREEE (reference sequence). The CDR3: CASSLGGLAGAGETQYF. In DNA, the CDR3 is TGTGCCAGCAGCTTGGGAGGACTAGCGGGGGCGGGAGAGACCCAGTACTTC.

This clone has only one observation. This rearrangement joins TRBV29-1 to TRBJ2-1; 9 bases align to TRBD1. CDR3 length: 14 residues. Trimming at V came to 1 base and at J to 9 bases, leaving 7 bases not matched to a gene. Germline values: CDR1 SQVTM, CDR2 ANQGSEA. The CDR3 DNA reads as TGCAGCGTTGAAGGGACAGGGGCCCAGGGTGAGCAGTTCTTC. It yields the protein CSVEGTGAQGEQFF.

The rearrangement joins TRBV27 to TRBJ2-7; D not certain. Trimming took off 2 bases at V and 5 bases at J, with 19 bases between the two ends. Per germline, CDR1 MNHEY and CDR2 SMNVEV (reference sequence). The CDR3 sequence is 16 residues long. CDR3 DNA: TGTGCCAGCAGTTTAGATCATGGGCCGTTCCCCGACGAGCAGTACTTC. Its protein is CASSLDHGPFPDEQYF.

This clone was seen just once. As DNA, the CDR3 is TGCGCCAGCAGCTCCGTAGGGGGGACTGAAGCTTTCTTT. Its protein is CASSSVGGTEAFF. This chain links TRBV5-1 with TRBJ1-1; D might be TRBD1 (6 bases). The CDR3 contains 13 residues. V lost 3 bases and J lost 5, with 11 bases in between. Germline V lookup: CDR1 SGHRS, CDR2 YFSETQ.

The rearrangement uses TRBV28 and TRBJ1-2; D remains ambiguous. The CDR3 spans 14 residues. Germline V gene sequence: CDR1 MDHEN, CDR2 SYDVKM. Trimming pared 5 bases from V and 7 bases from J, leaving 17 bases between. CDR3 sequence reads: CASSPRGDPGGYTF. CDR3 bases: TGTGCCAGCAGTCCTCGAGGAGACCCGGGTGGCTACACCTTC.

The chain is built from TRBV19 and TRBJ1-2; D uncertain. The length of the CDR3 is 14 residues. Germline V gene sequence: CDR1 LNHDA, CDR2 SQIVND (reference sequence). V was shortened by 3 bases and J by 2 bases, with 10 bases between the two germline ends. Here the CDR3 reads CASSIRYSNYGYTF. The CDR3, as DNA: TGTGCCAGTAGTATCCGGTACTCGAACTATGGCTACACCTTC.

This clone was recorded once. This chain connects TRBV5-1 to TRBJ2-2; D not certain. The V gene's germline CDR1 is SGHRS and CDR2 YFSETQ. The CDR3 is made up of 14 amino acids. V dropped 5 bases and J dropped 4 bases, with 12 bases sitting between them. This CDR3 reads CASRFGGGTGELFF. The CDR3 bases are TGCGCCAGCAGGTTCGGTGGTGGCACCGGGGAGCTGTTTTTT.